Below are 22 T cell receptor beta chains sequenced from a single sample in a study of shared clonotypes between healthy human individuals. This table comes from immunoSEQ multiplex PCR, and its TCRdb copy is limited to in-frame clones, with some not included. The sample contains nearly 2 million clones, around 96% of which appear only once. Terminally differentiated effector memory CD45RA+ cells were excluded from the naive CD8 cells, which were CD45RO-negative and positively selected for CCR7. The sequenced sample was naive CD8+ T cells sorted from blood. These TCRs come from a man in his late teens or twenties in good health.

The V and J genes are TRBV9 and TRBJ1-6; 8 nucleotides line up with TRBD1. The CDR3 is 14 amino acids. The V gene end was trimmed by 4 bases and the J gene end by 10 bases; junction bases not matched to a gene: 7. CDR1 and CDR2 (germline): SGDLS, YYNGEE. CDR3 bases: TGTGCCAGCAGCTCGACAGGGGTCGGGTCACCCCTCCACTTT. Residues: CASSSTGVGSPLHF.

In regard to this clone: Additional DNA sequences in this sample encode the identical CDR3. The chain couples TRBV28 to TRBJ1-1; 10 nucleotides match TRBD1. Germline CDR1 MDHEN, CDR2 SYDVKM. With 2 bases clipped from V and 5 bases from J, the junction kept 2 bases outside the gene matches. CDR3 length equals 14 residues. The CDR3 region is CASSLDRGQTEAFF. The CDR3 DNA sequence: TGTGCCAGCAGTTTAGACAGGGGGCAAACTGAAGCTTTCTTT. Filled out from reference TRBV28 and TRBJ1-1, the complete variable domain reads DVKVTQSSRYLVKRTGEKVFLECVQDMDHENMFWYRQDPGLGLRLIYFSYDVKMKEKGDIPEGYSVSREKKERFSLILESASTNQTSMYLCASSLDRGQTEAFFGQGTRLTVV.

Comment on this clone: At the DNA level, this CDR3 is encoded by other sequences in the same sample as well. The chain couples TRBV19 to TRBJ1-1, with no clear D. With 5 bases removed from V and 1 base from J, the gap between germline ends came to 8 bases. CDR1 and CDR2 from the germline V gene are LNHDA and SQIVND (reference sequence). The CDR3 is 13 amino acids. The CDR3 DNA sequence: TGTGCCAGTAGTGCCGGTACGAACACTGAAGCTTTCTTT. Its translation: CASSAGTNTEAFF.

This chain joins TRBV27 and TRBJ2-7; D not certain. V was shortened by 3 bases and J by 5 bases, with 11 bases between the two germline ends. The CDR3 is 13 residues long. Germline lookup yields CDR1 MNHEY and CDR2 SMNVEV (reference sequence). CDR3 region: CASSFEARDEQYF. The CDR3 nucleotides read TGTGCCAGCAGTTTCGAGGCCCGGGACGAGCAGTACTTC.

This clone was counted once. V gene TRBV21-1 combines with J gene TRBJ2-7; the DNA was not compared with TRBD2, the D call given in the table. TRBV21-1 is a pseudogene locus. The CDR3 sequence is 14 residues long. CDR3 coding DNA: TGTGCCAACACTGGTTCTAGCGGGGCGGAGGAGCAGTACTTC. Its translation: CANTGSSGAEEQYF.

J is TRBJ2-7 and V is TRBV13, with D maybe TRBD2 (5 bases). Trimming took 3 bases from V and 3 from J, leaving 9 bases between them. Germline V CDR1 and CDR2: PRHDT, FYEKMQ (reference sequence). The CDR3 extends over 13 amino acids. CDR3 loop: CASSFEGDYEQYF. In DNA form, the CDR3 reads TGTGCCAGCAGCTTCGAGGGAGACTACGAGCAGTACTTC.

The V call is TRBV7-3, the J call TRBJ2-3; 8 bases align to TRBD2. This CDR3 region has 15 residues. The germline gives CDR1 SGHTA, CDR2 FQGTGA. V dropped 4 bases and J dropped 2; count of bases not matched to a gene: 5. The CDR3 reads CASSSISGATDTQYF. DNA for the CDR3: TGTGCCAGCAGCTCGATTAGCGGGGCCACAGATACGCAGTATTTT.

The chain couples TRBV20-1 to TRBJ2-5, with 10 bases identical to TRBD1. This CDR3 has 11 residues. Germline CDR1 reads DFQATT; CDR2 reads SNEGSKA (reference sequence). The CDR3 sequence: CRGTGEETQYF. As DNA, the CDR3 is TGCAGAGGGACAGGGGAGGAGACCCAGTACTTC.

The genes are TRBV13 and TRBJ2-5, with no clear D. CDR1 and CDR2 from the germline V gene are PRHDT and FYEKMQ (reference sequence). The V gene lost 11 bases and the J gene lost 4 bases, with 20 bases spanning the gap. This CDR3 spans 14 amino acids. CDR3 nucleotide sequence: TGTGCCTCTAAAGTGGGCGGAAACCCAGAGACCCAGTACTTC. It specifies CASKVGGNPETQYF.

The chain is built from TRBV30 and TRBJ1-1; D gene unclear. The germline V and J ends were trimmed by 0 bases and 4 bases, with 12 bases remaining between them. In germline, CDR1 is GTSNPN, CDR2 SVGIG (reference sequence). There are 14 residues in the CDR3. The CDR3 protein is CAWSVQQVGTEAFF. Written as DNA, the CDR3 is TGTGCCTGGAGTGTACAGCAAGTTGGCACTGAAGCTTTCTTT.

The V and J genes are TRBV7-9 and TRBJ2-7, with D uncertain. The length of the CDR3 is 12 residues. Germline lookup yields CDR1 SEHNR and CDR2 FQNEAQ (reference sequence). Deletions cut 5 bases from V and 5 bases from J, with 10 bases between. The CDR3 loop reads CASSPIIHEQYF. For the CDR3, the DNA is TGTGCCAGCAGCCCGATTATACACGAGCAGTACTTC. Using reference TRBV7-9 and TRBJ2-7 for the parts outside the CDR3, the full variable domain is DTGVSQNPRHKITKRGQNVTFRCDPISEHNRLYWYRQTLGQGPEFLTYFQNEAQLEKSRLLSDRFSAERPKGSFSTLEIQRTEQGDSAMYLCASSPIIHEQYFGPGTRLTVT.

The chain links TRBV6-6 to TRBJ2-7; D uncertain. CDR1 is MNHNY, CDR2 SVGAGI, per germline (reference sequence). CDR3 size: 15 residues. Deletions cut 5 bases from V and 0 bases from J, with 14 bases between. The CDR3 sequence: CASSHDGPSSYEQYF. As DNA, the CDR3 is TGTGCCAGCAGTCACGATGGCCCGAGCTCCTACGAGCAGTACTTC.

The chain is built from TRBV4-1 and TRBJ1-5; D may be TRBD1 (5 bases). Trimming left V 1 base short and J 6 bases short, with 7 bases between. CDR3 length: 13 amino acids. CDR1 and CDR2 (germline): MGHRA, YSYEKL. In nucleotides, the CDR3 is TGCGCCAGCAGCCAAGCTAGGGGTCAGCCCCAGCATTTT. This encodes CASSQARGQPQHF.

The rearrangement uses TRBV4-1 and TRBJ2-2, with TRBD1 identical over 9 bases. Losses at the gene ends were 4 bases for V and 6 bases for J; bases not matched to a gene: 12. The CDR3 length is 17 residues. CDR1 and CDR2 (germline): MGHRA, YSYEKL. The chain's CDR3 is CASSLPRQGGLSGELFF. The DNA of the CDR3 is TGCGCCAGCAGCCTCCCGCGACAGGGGGGATTGTCCGGGGAGCTGTTTTTT.

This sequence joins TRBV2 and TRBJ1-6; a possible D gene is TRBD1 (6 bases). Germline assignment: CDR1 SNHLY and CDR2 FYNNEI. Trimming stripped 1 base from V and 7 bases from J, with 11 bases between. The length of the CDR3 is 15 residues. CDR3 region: CASSEGIGGNSPLHF. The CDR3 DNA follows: TGTGCCAGCAGTGAAGGCATAGGGGGAAATTCACCCCTCCACTTT. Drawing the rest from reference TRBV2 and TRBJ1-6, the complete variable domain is EPEVTQTPSHQVTQMGQEVILRCVPISNHLYFYWYRQILGQKVEFLVSFYNNEISEKSEIFDDQFSVERPDGSNFTLKIRSTKLEDSAMYFCASSEGIGGNSPLHFGNGTRLTVT.

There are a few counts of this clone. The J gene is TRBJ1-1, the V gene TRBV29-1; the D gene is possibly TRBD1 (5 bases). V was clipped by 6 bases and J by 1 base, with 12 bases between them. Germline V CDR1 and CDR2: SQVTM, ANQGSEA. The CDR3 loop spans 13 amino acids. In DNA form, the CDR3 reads TGCAGCGTCTCAGGGTTTGGGAACACTGAAGCTTTCTTT. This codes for CSVSGFGNTEAFF.

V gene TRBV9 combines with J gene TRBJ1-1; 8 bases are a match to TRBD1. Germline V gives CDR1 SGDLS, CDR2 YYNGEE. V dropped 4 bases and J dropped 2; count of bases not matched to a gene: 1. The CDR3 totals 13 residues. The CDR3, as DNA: TGTGCCAGCAGCCAGGGGGCAAACACTGAAGCTTTCTTT. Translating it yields CASSQGANTEAFF. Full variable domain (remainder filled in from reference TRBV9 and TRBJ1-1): DSGVTQTPKHLITATGQRVTLRCSPRSGDLSVYWYQQSLDQGLQFLIQYYNGEERAKGNILERFSAQQFPDLHSELNLSSLELGDSALYFCASSQGANTEAFFGQGTRLTVV.

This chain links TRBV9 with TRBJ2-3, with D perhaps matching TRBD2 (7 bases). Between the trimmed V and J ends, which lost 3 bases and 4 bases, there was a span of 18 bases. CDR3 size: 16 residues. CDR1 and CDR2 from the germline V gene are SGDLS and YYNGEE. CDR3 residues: CASSAHWGGAPDTQYF. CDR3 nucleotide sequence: TGTGCCAGCAGCGCCCATTGGGGGGGGGCCCCAGATACGCAGTATTTT.

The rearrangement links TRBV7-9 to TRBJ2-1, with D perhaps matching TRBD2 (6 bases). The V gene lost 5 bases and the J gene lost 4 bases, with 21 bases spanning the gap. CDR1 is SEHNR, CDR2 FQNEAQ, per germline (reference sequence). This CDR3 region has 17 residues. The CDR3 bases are TGTGCCAGCAGCCCTGGAGGAGAGGGAGGCTCGTACAATGAGCAGTTCTTC. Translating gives CASSPGGEGGSYNEQFF.

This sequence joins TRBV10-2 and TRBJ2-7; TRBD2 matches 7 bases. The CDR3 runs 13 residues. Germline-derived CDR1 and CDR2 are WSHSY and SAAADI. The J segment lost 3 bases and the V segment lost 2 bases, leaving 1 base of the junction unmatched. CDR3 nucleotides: TGCGCCAGCAGTGAGAGCGGGAACTACGAGCAGTACTTC. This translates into CASSESGNYEQYF.

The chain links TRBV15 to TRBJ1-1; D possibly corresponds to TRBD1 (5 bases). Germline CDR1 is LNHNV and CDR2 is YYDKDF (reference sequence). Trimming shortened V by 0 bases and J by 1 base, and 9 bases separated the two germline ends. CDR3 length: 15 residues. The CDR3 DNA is TGTGCCACCAGCAGAGATCACGGGGGGAACACTGAAGCTTTCTTT. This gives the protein CATSRDHGGNTEAFF.

The CDR3 here is CASKPSGDYNSPLHF. CDR3 DNA: TGTGCCAGCAAACCCTCCGGGGACTATAATTCACCCCTCCACTTT. The V and J genes are TRBV27 and TRBJ1-6; D is unclear. Germline V gene lookup returns CDR1 MNHEY and CDR2 SMNVEV (reference sequence). This CDR3 region has 15 residues. V dropped 7 bases and J dropped 3 bases, with 13 bases sitting between them.